This TCR beta chain is from a study of T cells in Graves' hyperthyroidism and ophthalmopathy. General study findings and limits: The model predicted ophthalmopathy a median roughly 6.3 months before onset.

RNA transcripts gave rise to amplified TCR beta CDR3 regions. A set of HTBI primers served as the primers for a first-round RT-PCR of the TCR CDR3. TCRdb processed the multiplex PCR reads anew with MiXCR; each CDR3 protein has one entry. This sample carries about 840,000 distinct CDR3 sequences, 35% to 40% of them seen once, and the ten largest clones take approximately 10%. This clonotype turned up a few times. Its antigen is not known. Between the trimmed V and J ends, which lost 10 bases and 0 bases, there was a span of 12 bases. The CDR3 length is 13 residues. Germline CDR1 reads LNHNV; CDR2 reads YYDKDF (reference sequence). Hyperthyroidism patients were newly diagnosed, had disease duration under 2 months, and were aged 18 to 65 years. Clinical symptoms, serum thyroxine and TRAb, thyroid ultrasound and orbital computed tomography together formed the diagnostic basis.

The TCR comes from a man aged 18 to 35 with Graves' hyperthyroidism. Sequencing input: blood. The gene calls are TRBV15 and TRBJ2-5, with no clear D. The CDR3 DNA follows: TGTGCCAGCAGAAGAAGCCACCAAGAGACCCAGTACTTC. It encodes CASRRSHQETQYF.